The 31 T cell receptor beta chains below were found in one sample sequenced in a study of cytomegalovirus exposure and HLA in healthy donors. In the PCR, 60 Vbeta and 13 Jbeta primers were used. Here immunoSEQ multiplex PCR was the method, and the copy in TCRdb shows in-frame clones only, minus some. The table includes 180,000 or so clones, 82% detected once. Material: PBMCs. The receptors derive from a boy aged 2 to 9 in good health and CMV-seronegative.

The chain is built from TRBV6-5 and TRBJ1-1; D is ambiguous. Trimming took off 4 bases at V and 0 bases at J, with 12 bases between the two ends. The CDR3 has 15 residues. CDR1 MNHEY and CDR2 SVGAGI come from the germline V gene. The CDR3 DNA is TGTGCCAGCAGTTCGCGGGCCCTCCTGAACACTGAAGCTTTCTTT. Translation gives CASSSRALLNTEAFF.

V and J are TRBV15 and TRBJ1-5; D unclear. The CDR3 has 15 amino acids. Germline V gene sequence: CDR1 LNHNV, CDR2 YYDKDF (reference sequence). Trimming took 0 bases from V and 3 from J, leaving 9 bases between them. CDR3 region: CATSRDLGVNQPQHF. The CDR3 DNA reads TGTGCCACCAGCAGAGATTTGGGAGTCAATCAGCCCCAGCATTTT.

This chain connects TRBV9 to TRBJ1-1; D possibly corresponds to TRBD1 (5 bases). V shed 0 bases and J shed 1 base, with 13 bases lying between them. The CDR3 has 16 amino acids. The germline CDR1 and CDR2 sequences are SGDLS and YYNGEE. The DNA of the CDR3 is TGTGCCAGCAGCGTAGCTACGGGGGGATCGAACACTGAAGCTTTCTTT. Translating it yields CASSVATGGSNTEAFF.

J is TRBJ1-4 and V is TRBV6-1; maybe TRBD1 (6 bases). The CDR3 is made up of 14 amino acids. V was cut by 7 bases and J by 8 bases, with 17 bases left in between. The germline V gene encodes CDR1 MNHNS and CDR2 SASEGT. In nucleotides, the CDR3 is TGTGCCAGCATCCTGGGACAAGGGGCCGAAAAACTGTTTTTT. Translated: CASILGQGAEKLFF.

The chain has TRBV13 and TRBJ2-5, with TRBD2 matching 9 bases. The CDR3 is 14 amino acids. From germline, CDR1 is PRHDT and CDR2 FYEKMQ (reference sequence). V lost 6 bases to trimming and J lost 2 bases; unmatched junction nucleotides: 4. The chain's CDR3 is CASRRAGGQETQYF. CDR3 sequence (DNA): TGTGCCAGCAGGCGAGCGGGGGGTCAAGAGACCCAGTACTTC.

The chain has TRBV7-2 and TRBJ1-1; 10 positions match TRBD1. J was trimmed by 11 bases and V by 5 bases; bases with no gene match: 8. This CDR3 spans 13 amino acids. Germline V gives CDR1 SGHTA, CDR2 FQGNSA. This chain's CDR3 is CASSPRTGGGAFF. CDR3 DNA sequence: TGTGCCAGCAGCCCCCGGACAGGGGGTGGGGCTTTCTTT.

This clone was seen once. This chain joins TRBV5-8 and TRBJ2-1; D may be TRBD1 (5 bases). The V gene's germline CDR1 is SGHTS and CDR2 YDEGEE. This CDR3 region has 13 residues. Trimming took off 2 bases at V and 7 bases at J, with 10 bases between the two ends. CDR3 amino acids: CASSLTGQNEQFF. The CDR3 bases are TGTGCCAGCAGCTTAACAGGACAAAATGAGCAGTTCTTC.

The J gene is TRBJ1-1, the V gene TRBV18; no clear D gene. There are 13 residues in the CDR3. CDR1 is KGHSH and CDR2 is LQKENI in the germline V gene. Trimming removed 5 bases at V and 7 bases at J, with 14 bases between. This CDR3 reads CASSVRVKSEAFF. The CDR3, as DNA: TGTGCCAGCTCAGTACGGGTTAAAAGTGAAGCTTTCTTT. The full variable domain, in which reference TRBV18 and TRBJ1-1 provide the parts outside the CDR3, is NAGVMQNPRHLVRRRGQEARLRCSPMKGHSHVYWYRQLPEEGLKFMVYLQKENIIDESGMPKERFSAEFPKEGPSILRIQQVVRGDSAAYFCASSVRVKSEAFFGQGTRLTVV.

About this clone: The junction and the germline gene differ at one end; a read error may be behind it. The chain recombines TRBV7-9 with TRBJ1-5, with D possibly being TRBD1 (5 bases). The CDR3 spans 12 residues. The V gene's germline CDR1 is SEHNR and CDR2 FQNEAQ (reference sequence). This CDR3 is CSSSTGDQPQHF. Here the CDR3 DNA reads TGTTCCAGCAGCACAGGCGATCAGCCCCAGCATTTT.

The chain links TRBV11-2 to TRBJ1-5; D is undetermined. The CDR3 is made up of 13 amino acids. The germline V gene encodes CDR1 SGHAT and CDR2 FQNNGV. Trimming took 5 bases from V and 5 from J, leaving 10 bases between them. CDR3 sequence reads: CASSPSGYQPQHF. The CDR3 nucleotides are TGTGCCAGCAGCCCCTCGGGATATCAGCCCCAGCATTTT. Full variable domain (missing parts from reference TRBV11-2 and TRBJ1-5): EAGVAQSPRYKIIEKRQSVAFWCNPISGHATLYWYQQILGQGPKLLIQFQNNGVVDDSQLPKDRFSAERLKGVDSTLKIQPAKLEDSAVYLCASSPSGYQPQHFGDGTRLSIL.

The J gene is TRBJ2-3, the V gene TRBV5-4; D is unresolved. Between the trimmed V and J ends, which lost 0 bases and 5 bases, there was a span of 4 bases. CDR3 length: 12 amino acids. CDR1 SGHNT and CDR2 YYREEE come from the germline V gene (reference sequence). The CDR3 is CASSLGEDTQYF. The CDR3 region has the DNA TGTGCCAGCAGCTTGGGCGAAGATACGCAGTATTTT.

The V gene is TRBV4-1, the J gene TRBJ2-5; D is unclear. Per the germline V gene, CDR1 is MGHRA and CDR2 is YSYEKL. This CDR3 has 14 amino acids. The V end was cut by 1 base, the J end by 1 base, with 7 bases between. In DNA form, the CDR3 reads TGCGCCAGCAGCCAAGTCCGGTTCCAAGAGACCCAGTACTTC. Translation gives CASSQVRFQETQYF.

Regarding this clone: At one end the junction does not follow the germline gene, possibly because of a read error. The chain carries TRBV25-1 and TRBJ2-5, with 8 bases aligning to TRBD2. Germline V lookup: CDR1 MGHDK, CDR2 SYGVNS. The CDR3 is 16 residues long. The CDR3 DNA follows: TGTGCCAGTTCCGATTCGGGTAGCGGGGACCAAGAGGCCCAGTACTTC. Its protein is CASSDSGSGDQEAQYF.

This clone is a singleton in its sample. This chain uses TRBV11-1 with TRBJ1-3; D is possibly TRBD1 (5 bases). Deletions cut 3 bases from V and 1 base from J, with 7 bases between. The CDR3 consists of 14 residues. Germline V gene lookup returns CDR1 SGHAT and CDR2 FQDESV (reference sequence). CDR3 in DNA: TGTGCCAGCAGCTTGGGGGGTTCTGGAAACACCATATATTTT. This encodes CASSLGGSGNTIYF.

The gene calls are TRBV2 and TRBJ2-2; D is ambiguous. The CDR3 has 13 residues. V shed 0 bases and J shed 4 bases, with 3 bases lying between them. CDR1 and CDR2 from the germline V gene are SNHLY and FYNNEI. The CDR3, as DNA: TGTGCCAGCAGTGAAGCCAGCACCGGGGAGCTGTTTTTT. It specifies CASSEASTGELFF. Looking up the rest from reference TRBV2 and TRBJ2-2 gives the full variable domain: EPEVTQTPSHQVTQMGQEVILRCVPISNHLYFYWYRQILGQKVEFLVSFYNNEISEKSEIFDDQFSVERPDGSNFTLKIRSTKLEDSAMYFCASSEASTGELFFGEGSRLTVL.

A note on this clone: At one boundary the junction diverges from the germline segment, which might be a read error. V is TRBV7-9 and J is TRBJ2-1; D may be TRBD1 (6 bases). This CDR3 has 17 residues. Per germline, CDR1 SEHNR and CDR2 FQNEAQ (reference sequence). The CDR3 coding sequence is TGTTCCAGCAGCTCCCTAGGCAGTGGGGGCCCGGGAATAAGGCAGTTCTTC. Its translation: CSSSSLGSGGPGIRQFF. Together with reference TRBV7-9 and TRBJ2-1, the CDR3 gives the full variable domain: DTGVSQNPRHKITKRGQNVTFRCDPISEHNRLYWYRQTLGQGPEFLTYFQNEAQLEKSRLLSDRFSAERPKGSFSTLEIQRTEQGDSAMYLCSSSSLGSGGPGIRQFFGPGTRLTVL.

This clone occurred a few times. This chain links TRBV2 with TRBJ1-1; the D is unclear. CDR1 SNHLY and CDR2 FYNNEI come from the germline V gene. Trimming took off 3 bases at V and 4 bases at J, with 9 bases between the two ends. This CDR3 has 13 residues. CDR3 in DNA: TGTGCCAGCAGTGAGGAGGGTAGCACTGAAGCTTTCTTT. It yields the protein CASSEEGSTEAFF. Drawing the rest from reference TRBV2 and TRBJ1-1, the complete variable domain is EPEVTQTPSHQVTQMGQEVILRCVPISNHLYFYWYRQILGQKVEFLVSFYNNEISEKSEIFDDQFSVERPDGSNFTLKIRSTKLEDSAMYFCASSEEGSTEAFFGQGTRLTVV.

The gene calls are TRBV5-6 and TRBJ2-7, with 9 positions matching TRBD1. Germline values: CDR1 SGHDT, CDR2 YYEEEE. Losses at the gene ends were 1 base for V and 5 bases for J; bases not matched to a gene: 13. This CDR3 comprises 17 residues. The CDR3 here is CASSLPLEGTGTHEQYF. In DNA form, the CDR3 reads TGTGCCAGCAGCTTGCCCCTAGAAGGGACAGGGACACACGAGCAGTACTTC. The variable domain in full, completed from reference TRBV5-6 and TRBJ2-7, reads DAGVTQSPTHLIKTRGQQVTLRCSPKSGHDTVSWYQQALGQGPQFIFQYYEEEERQRGNFPDRFSGHQFPNYSSELNVNALLLGDSALYLCASSLPLEGTGTHEQYFGPGTRLTVT.

The gene calls are TRBV7-3 and TRBJ2-2, with D unresolved. This CDR3 contains 12 residues. Germline V CDR1 and CDR2: SGHTA, FQGTGA. V lost 4 bases and J 7 bases, leaving 7 bases between the germline ends. The CDR3 loop is CASSYPGGELFF. CDR3 bases: TGTGCCAGCAGCTACCCAGGCGGGGAGCTGTTTTTT.

The rearrangement joins TRBV4-3 to TRBJ2-7; maybe TRBD1 (5 bases). This CDR3 comprises 17 residues. Trimming stripped 0 bases from V and 0 bases from J, with 15 bases between. CDR1 and CDR2 (germline): LGHNA, YSLEER. Here the CDR3 DNA reads TGCGCCAGCAGCCAAGAACTCGACAGAACAAACTCCTACGAGCAGTACTTC. This gives the protein CASSQELDRTNSYEQYF.

J is TRBJ2-1 and V is TRBV13; 9 bases match TRBD2. Germline-derived CDR1 and CDR2 are PRHDT and FYEKMQ (reference sequence). Germline trimming cut 3 bases from V and 9 bases from J; bases unmatched to any gene: 6. This CDR3 is built from 14 residues. DNA for the CDR3: TGTGCCAGCAGCTTTAGCGGGGGAGCGGGTGAGCAGTTCTTC. Amino acids: CASSFSGGAGEQFF.

The J gene is TRBJ1-2, the V gene TRBV5-6; the match to TRBD1 covers 7 bases. The CDR3 runs to 16 residues. J was trimmed by 4 bases and V by 0 bases; bases with no gene match: 9. CDR1 is SGHDT and CDR2 is YYEEEE in the germline V gene. CDR3 residues: CASSLGTGTLFYGYTF. In DNA, the CDR3 is TGTGCCAGCAGCTTGGGGACAGGCACCCTTTTCTATGGCTACACCTTC.

The chain has TRBV27 and TRBJ2-1, with 10 nucleotides matching TRBD1. The germline gives CDR1 MNHEY, CDR2 SMNVEV (reference sequence). The CDR3 spans 16 residues. The trim removed 4 bases at V and 6 bases at J, leaving 9 bases unmatched. CDR3: CASSSYTGTGANEQFF. The CDR3, as DNA: TGTGCCAGCAGTTCATACACCGGGACAGGGGCCAATGAGCAGTTCTTC.

In DNA form, the CDR3 reads TGTGCCAGCAGCTCACGGACAGGGATGGAAGCTTTCTTT. This encodes CASSSRTGMEAFF. The chain combines TRBV7-2 with TRBJ1-1, with 8 bases that match TRBD1. This CDR3 is 13 amino acids long. J was trimmed by 8 bases and V by 4 bases; bases with no gene match: 6. CDR1 is SGHTA and CDR2 is FQGNSA in the germline V gene.

The chain recombines TRBV7-2 with TRBJ2-2; the match to TRBD2 covers 13 bases. Germline CDR1 and CDR2: SGHTA and FQGNSA. The V gene end was trimmed by 5 bases and the J gene end by 3 bases; junction bases not matched to a gene: 12. This CDR3 region has 19 residues. The CDR3 sequence is CASSLVPGLAGRHTGELFF. The CDR3, as DNA: TGTGCCAGCAGCCTCGTCCCGGGACTAGCGGGGCGGCACACCGGGGAGCTGTTTTTT.

This chain connects TRBV6-5 to TRBJ1-1, with D tentatively TRBD1 (6 bases). Germline-derived CDR1 and CDR2 are MNHEY and SVGAGI. The CDR3 covers 15 residues. Trimming cost V 6 bases and J 0 bases, with 14 bases left between them. The CDR3 bases are TGTGCCAGCAGGGACCGGGACAAGATGAACACTGAAGCTTTCTTT. Residues: CASRDRDKMNTEAFF.

The V gene is TRBV7-2, the J gene TRBJ1-5; possible D gene TRBD1, 5 bases. Trimming removed 2 bases from V and 7 bases from J, with 12 bases in between. Per the germline V gene, CDR1 is SGHTA and CDR2 is FQGNSA. The CDR3 is 14 amino acids. The CDR3 sequence is CASSLTGGGQPQHF. Written as DNA, the CDR3 is TGTGCCAGCAGCTTAACCGGGGGGGGGCAGCCCCAGCATTTT.

The chain links TRBV7-3 to TRBJ2-3; TRBD2 matches at 7 bases. Trimming took 2 bases from V and 0 from J; bases not matched to a gene: 2. CDR3 size: 15 residues. Germline lookup yields CDR1 SGHTA and CDR2 FQGTGA. The CDR3 spells CASSLSRGSTDTQYF. The CDR3 DNA follows: TGTGCCAGCAGCTTATCGCGGGGGAGCACAGATACGCAGTATTTT. Full variable domain (remainder filled in from reference TRBV7-3 and TRBJ2-3): GAGVSQTPSNKVTEKGKYVELRCDPISGHTALYWYRQSLGQGPEFLIYFQGTGAADDSGLPNDRFFAVRPEGSVSTLKIQRTERGDSAVYLCASSLSRGSTDTQYFGPGTRLTVL.

The chain combines TRBV7-3 with TRBJ2-5, with D perhaps matching TRBD1 (6 bases). The V gene lost 6 bases and the J gene lost 1 base, with 9 bases spanning the gap. The germline gives CDR1 SGHTA, CDR2 FQGTGA. The CDR3 consists of 13 residues. The CDR3 reads CASSPQGQETQYF. The CDR3 DNA reads TGTGCCAGCAGTCCACAGGGCCAAGAGACCCAGTACTTC.

This chain links TRBV4-2 with TRBJ1-2; the D gene is possibly TRBD1 (6 bases). The CDR3 covers 14 residues. Per the germline V gene, CDR1 is LGHNA and CDR2 is YNFKEQ. Trimming took 3 bases from V and 8 from J, leaving 16 bases between them. The CDR3 is CASSHPTGLYGYTF. In DNA, the CDR3 is TGTGCCAGCAGCCACCCGACAGGACTCTACGGCTACACCTTC.

This clone was observed a few times. This chain uses TRBV5-5 with TRBJ1-1, with D possibly TRBD1 on 5 matching bases. Trimming removed 4 bases at V and 9 bases at J, with 22 bases between. There are 15 residues in the CDR3. Germline CDR1 SGHKS, CDR2 YYEKEE (reference sequence). This CDR3 reads CASSPNVWRDVQAFF. The DNA of the CDR3 is TGTGCCAGCAGCCCCAACGTATGGAGGGACGTCCAAGCTTTCTTT.